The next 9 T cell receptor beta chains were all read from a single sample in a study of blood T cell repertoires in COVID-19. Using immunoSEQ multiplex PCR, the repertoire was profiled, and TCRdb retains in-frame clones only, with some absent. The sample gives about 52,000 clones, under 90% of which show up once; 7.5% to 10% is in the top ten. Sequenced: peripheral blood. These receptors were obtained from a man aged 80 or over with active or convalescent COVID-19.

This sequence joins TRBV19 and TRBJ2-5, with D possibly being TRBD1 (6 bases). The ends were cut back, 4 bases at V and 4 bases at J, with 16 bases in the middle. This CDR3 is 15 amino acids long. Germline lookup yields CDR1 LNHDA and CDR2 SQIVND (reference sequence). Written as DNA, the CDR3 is TGTGCCAGTAGTAACCCCGGGACACTGGGAGAGACCCAGTACTTC. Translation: CASSNPGTLGETQYF.

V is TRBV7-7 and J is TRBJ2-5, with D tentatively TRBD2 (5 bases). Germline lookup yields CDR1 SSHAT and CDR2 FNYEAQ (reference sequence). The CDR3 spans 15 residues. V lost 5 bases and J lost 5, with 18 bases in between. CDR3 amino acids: CASSPGPSSRETQYF. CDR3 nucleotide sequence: TGTGCCAGCAGCCCAGGTCCTAGCTCGAGGGAGACCCAGTACTTC.

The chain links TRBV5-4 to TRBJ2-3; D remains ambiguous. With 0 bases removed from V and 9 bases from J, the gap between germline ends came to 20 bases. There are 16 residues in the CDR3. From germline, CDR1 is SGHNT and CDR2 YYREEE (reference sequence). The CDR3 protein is CASSLVATPDFRTQYF. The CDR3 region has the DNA TGTGCCAGCAGCTTGGTGGCGACTCCCGACTTTAGGACGCAGTATTTT.

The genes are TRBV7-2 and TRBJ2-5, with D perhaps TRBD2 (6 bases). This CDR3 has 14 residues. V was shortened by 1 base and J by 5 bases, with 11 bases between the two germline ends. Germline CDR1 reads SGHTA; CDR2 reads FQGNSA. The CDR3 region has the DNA TGTGCCAGCAGCTTAGAACTAGCCCGGGAGACCCAGTACTTC. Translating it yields CASSLELARETQYF.

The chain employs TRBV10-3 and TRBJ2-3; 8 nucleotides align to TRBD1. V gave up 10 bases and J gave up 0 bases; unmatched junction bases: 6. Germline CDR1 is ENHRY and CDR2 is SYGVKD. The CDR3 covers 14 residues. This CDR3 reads CATQGAPSTDTQYF. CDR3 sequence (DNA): TGTGCCACTCAGGGGGCCCCTAGCACAGATACGCAGTATTTT.

The CDR3 nucleotides are TGTGCCAGCAAAAGTCTAGGGACTAGCTCCAATGAGCAGTTCTTC. Its translation is CASKSLGTSSNEQFF. The chain has TRBV6-4 and TRBJ2-1; 9 bases match TRBD2. This CDR3 is 15 amino acids long. Germline V CDR1 and CDR2: MRHNA, SNTAGT. J lost 6 bases, V lost 7 bases, and 10 bases had no gene match.

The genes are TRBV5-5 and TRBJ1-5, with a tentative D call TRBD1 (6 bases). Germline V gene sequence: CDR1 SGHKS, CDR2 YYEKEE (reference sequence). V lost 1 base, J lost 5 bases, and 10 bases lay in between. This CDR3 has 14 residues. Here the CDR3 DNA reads TGTGCCAGCAGCTTGTGGACAGCGGATCAGCCCCAGCATTTT. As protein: CASSLWTADQPQHF.

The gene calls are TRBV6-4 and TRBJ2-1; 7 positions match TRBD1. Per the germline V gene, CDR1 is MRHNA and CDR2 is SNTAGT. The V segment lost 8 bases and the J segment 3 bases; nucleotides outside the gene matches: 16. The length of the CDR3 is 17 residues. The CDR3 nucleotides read TGTGCCAGCCTTCAGGGGTTACAGGGGTGGAACTACAATGAGCAGTTCTTC. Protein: CASLQGLQGWNYNEQFF.

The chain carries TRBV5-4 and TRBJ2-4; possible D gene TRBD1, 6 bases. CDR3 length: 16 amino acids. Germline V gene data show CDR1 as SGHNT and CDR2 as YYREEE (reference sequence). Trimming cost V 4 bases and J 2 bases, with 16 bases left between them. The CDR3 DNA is TGTGCCAGCAGCCTAGGGCCGACAGGTACCAAAAACATTCAGTACTTC. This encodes CASSLGPTGTKNIQYF.